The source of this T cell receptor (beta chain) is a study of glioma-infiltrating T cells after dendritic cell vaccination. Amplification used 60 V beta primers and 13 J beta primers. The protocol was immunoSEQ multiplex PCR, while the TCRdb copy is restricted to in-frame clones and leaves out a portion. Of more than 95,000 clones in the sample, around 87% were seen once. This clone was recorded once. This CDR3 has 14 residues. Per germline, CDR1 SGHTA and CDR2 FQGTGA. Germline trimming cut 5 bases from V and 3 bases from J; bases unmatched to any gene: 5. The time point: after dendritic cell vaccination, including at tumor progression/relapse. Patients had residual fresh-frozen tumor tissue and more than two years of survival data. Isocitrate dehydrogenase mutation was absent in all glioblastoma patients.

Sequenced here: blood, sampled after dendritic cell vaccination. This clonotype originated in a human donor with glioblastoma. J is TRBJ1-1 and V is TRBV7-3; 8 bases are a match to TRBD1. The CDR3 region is CASSATGADTEAFF. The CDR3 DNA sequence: TGTGCCAGCAGCGCGACAGGGGCCGACACTGAAGCTTTCTTT.